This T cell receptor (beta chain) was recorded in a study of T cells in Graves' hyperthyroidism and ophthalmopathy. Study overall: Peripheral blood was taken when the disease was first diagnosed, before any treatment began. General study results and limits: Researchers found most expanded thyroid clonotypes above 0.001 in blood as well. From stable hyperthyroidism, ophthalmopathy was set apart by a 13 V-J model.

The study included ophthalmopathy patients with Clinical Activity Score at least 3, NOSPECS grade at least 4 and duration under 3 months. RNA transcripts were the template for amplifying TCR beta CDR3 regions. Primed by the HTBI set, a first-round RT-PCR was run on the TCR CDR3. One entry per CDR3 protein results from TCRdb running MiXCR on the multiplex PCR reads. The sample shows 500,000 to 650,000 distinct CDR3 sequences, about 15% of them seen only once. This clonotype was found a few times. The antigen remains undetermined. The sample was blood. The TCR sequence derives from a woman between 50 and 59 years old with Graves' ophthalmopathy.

The CDR3 region has the DNA TGCAGCGTTGAAGATCCGCGGGAAGAGGAGACCCAGTACTTC. It specifies CSVEDPREEETQYF. The rearrangement uses TRBV29-1 and TRBJ2-5; D possibly corresponds to TRBD2 (6 bases). In germline, CDR1 is SQVTM, CDR2 ANQGSEA. V was shortened by 0 bases and J by 5 bases, with 13 bases between the two germline ends. The CDR3 contains 14 residues.